This TCR beta chain derives from a study of blood T cell repertoires in COVID-19. Individuals drawn from about 26 US areas were roughly 18 to 100 years old. Participant-given clinical history determined each cohort assignment. Symptom resolution, clearance, or two negative PCRs marked the recovered donors of Cohort 3. Sequencing was performed with immunoSEQ multiplex PCR; in TCRdb, only in-frame clones are kept and a portion is missing. The table includes more than 200,000 clones, 84% detected once. Trimming removed 6 bases from V and 5 bases from J; junction bases left unmatched: 3. The CDR3 is 14 residues long. CDR1 MNHEY and CDR2 SMNVEV come from the germline V gene (reference sequence).

J is TRBJ2-5 and V is TRBV27; TRBD2 matches 13 bases. The clonotype comes from a man aged 60 to 75 who had recovered from COVID-19. Sequenced material: PBMCs or T cells enriched from blood (not recorded which). CDR3 sequence: CASRKTSGGETQYF. CDR3 nucleotide sequence: TGTGCCAGCAGGAAGACTAGCGGGGGGGAGACCCAGTACTTC.